The clone carrying this TCR beta chain has only a few counts. Next came a second PCR, run for about 6 to 11 cycles, which used a sample-barcoded 5' primer along with a J-beta primer mix. MiXCR, applied by TCRdb to the 5' RACE reads, yields one record per CDR3 protein. The data show hundreds of thousands of distinct CDR3 sequences, with 52% seen just once and under 65% held by the top ten. These data originate in a study of blood T cells in healthy people across ages. The germline V and J ends were trimmed by 3 bases and 5 bases, with 11 bases remaining between them. The CDR3 length is 13 residues. The germline CDR1 and CDR2 sequences are MNHEY and SMNVEV (reference sequence).

This clonotype originated in a man in his 60s in good health. Material: blood. V is TRBV27 and J is TRBJ2-7; TRBD1 might be the D (6 bases). CDR3 in amino acids: CASSFGGWDEQYF. CDR3 coding DNA: TGTGCCAGCAGTTTTGGGGGCTGGGACGAGCAGTACTTC.